Shown below are 32 T cell receptor beta chains from a single sample sequenced in a study of CD8 T cells in ankylosing spondylitis (dated by TCRdb to the late 2010s). Beyond this particular receptor, the publication reports: A TCR beta motif of several highly homologous amino acid variants appeared characteristic of blood from ankylosing spondylitis patients.

The library was generated by 5' RACE. Sequencing relied on an Illumina HiSeq 2500. TCRdb ran its own pipeline on the public reads, namely fastp trimming at Q25 and MiXCR clone calling, and kept in-frame beta chains. CDR3 protein sequences are deduplicated, and each keeps its most common genes and DNA. The sample records about 390,000 distinct CDR3 sequences, around 24% of which are singletons. The ten largest clonotypes hold about 17% of the sample. No antigen is known for these receptors. What was sequenced was blood, either unsorted or a sorted T cell fraction (not recorded which). These receptors came from a male donor with ankylosing spondylitis.

The chain has TRBV12-3 or TRBV12-4 and TRBJ2-1, with D tentatively TRBD1 (6 bases). The CDR3 contains 17 residues. V was shortened by 6 bases and J by 5 bases, with 23 bases between the two germline ends. CDR3 protein: CASSFRYTGLTHNEQFF. As DNA, the CDR3 is TGTGCCAGCAGCTTTCGCTATACAGGGCTGACCCACAATGAGCAGTTCTTC.

This clonotype was detected only a few times. V usage is TRBV5-1 and J usage is TRBJ1-1; D is perhaps TRBD1 (6 bases). This CDR3 is 14 amino acids long. The V end lost 3 bases, the J end lost 6 bases, and 15 bases lay between the germline ends. Germline V gives CDR1 SGHRS, CDR2 YFSETQ. This chain's CDR3 is CASSWQQGSAEAFF. In nucleotides, the CDR3 is TGCGCCAGCAGCTGGCAACAGGGTTCGGCTGAAGCTTTCTTT. Together with reference TRBV5-1 and TRBJ1-1, the CDR3 gives the full variable domain: KAGVTQTPRYLIKTRGQQVTLSCSPISGHRSVSWYQQTPGQGLQFLFEYFSETQRNKGNFPGRFSGRQFSNSRSEMNVSTLELGDSALYLCASSWQQGSAEAFFGQGTRLTVV.

This clonotype occurred a few times. This sequence joins TRBV12-3 or TRBV12-4 and TRBJ2-2; no firm D call. V lost 3 bases, J lost 1 base, and 3 bases lay in between. This CDR3 is built from 13 residues. CDR3 DNA sequence: TGTGCCAGCAGTTTTATGAACACCGGGGAGCTGTTTTTT. It specifies CASSFMNTGELFF.

This chain links TRBV11-2 with TRBJ1-6; maybe TRBD1 (5 bases). The V gene's germline CDR1 is SGHAT and CDR2 FQNNGV. Deletions cut 3 bases from V and 11 bases from J, with 11 bases between. The CDR3 extends over 13 amino acids. The CDR3 here is CASSLGGSAPLHF. DNA of the CDR3: TGTGCCAGCAGCTTGGGGGGATCGGCACCCCTCCACTTT.

The chain links TRBV11-3 to TRBJ2-2; the match to TRBD2 covers 10 bases. The CDR3 is 15 residues long. The junction had 2 bases not matched to a gene; V was cut back by 3 bases and J by 4 bases. Germline V gene sequence: CDR1 SGHNT, CDR2 YENEEA. The CDR3 spells CASSLGLATTGELFF. Written as DNA, the CDR3 is TGTGCCAGCAGCTTGGGACTAGCGACCACCGGGGAGCTGTTTTTT.

In this sample, this clonotype turned up a few times. This sequence joins TRBV4-3 and TRBJ1-4; D is unresolved. This CDR3 region has 13 residues. Germline CDR1 is LGHNA and CDR2 is YSLEER. Trimming cost V 11 bases and J 8 bases, with 18 bases left between them. This CDR3 reads CAPPGATGEKLFF. CDR3 in DNA: TGCGCCCCGCCGGGCGCGACGGGGGAAAAACTGTTTTTT.

This chain connects TRBV3-1 to TRBJ2-5; 7 bases match TRBD2. This CDR3 is built from 14 residues. Germline V gene data show CDR1 as LGHDT and CDR2 as YNNKEL (reference sequence). The V gene end was trimmed by 6 bases and the J gene end by 4 bases; junction bases not matched to a gene: 8. The CDR3 coding sequence is TGTGCCAGCAGACTAGCGCCACGAGGAGAGACCCAGTACTTC. It translates to CASRLAPRGETQYF.

There are a few counts of this clonotype. In DNA form, the CDR3 reads TGCGCCAGCAGTGAGATTTTAGCGGGACCTGGCTCCTACAATGAGCAGTTCTTC. This codes for CASSEILAGPGSYNEQFF. The V and J genes are TRBV10-2 and TRBJ2-1; 8 nucleotides match TRBD2. The V gene's germline CDR1 is WSHSY and CDR2 SAAADI. Trimming removed 2 bases from V and 0 bases from J; junction bases left unmatched: 9. The CDR3 length is 18 residues.

The rearrangement uses TRBV5-1 and TRBJ2-3, with D maybe TRBD2 (6 bases). The CDR3 extends over 15 amino acids. V lost 3 bases, J lost 2 bases, and 13 bases lay in between. The V gene's germline CDR1 is SGHRS and CDR2 YFSETQ. The CDR3 coding sequence is TGCGCCAGCAGCTCCGGGACTTTAGCCACAGATACGCAGTATTTT. Its protein is CASSSGTLATDTQYF.

The sample holds a few counts of this clonotype. The chain links TRBV29-1 to TRBJ1-1; tentative D call: TRBD1 (5 bases). The CDR3 loop spans 12 amino acids. The germline V gene encodes CDR1 SQVTM and CDR2 ANQGSEA. V gave up 5 bases and J gave up 6 bases, with 13 bases separating them. Written as DNA, the CDR3 is TGCAGCGTTCTCCAGTGGGACTCTGAAGCTTTCTTT. Its translation: CSVLQWDSEAFF.

Many counts were recorded for this clonotype. The chain recombines TRBV4-3 with TRBJ2-2; 7 positions agree with TRBD2. Germline V gives CDR1 LGHNA, CDR2 YSLEER. The CDR3 consists of 16 residues. V trimming: 3 bases; J trimming: 5 bases; junction bases outside the gene matches: 9. The CDR3 sequence is CASSQRGLPQTGELFF. In DNA form, the CDR3 reads TGCGCCAGCAGCCAGAGGGGACTACCCCAGACCGGGGAGCTGTTTTTT.

This chain joins TRBV28 and TRBJ2-5; no clear D. Trimming stripped 5 bases from V and 3 bases from J, with 13 bases between. The CDR3 totals 14 residues. The germline V gene has CDR1 MDHEN and CDR2 SYDVKM. CDR3 nucleotide sequence: TGTGCCAGCAGTCCCCCCGGGTCCGAAGAGACCCAGTACTTC. It yields the protein CASSPPGSEETQYF.

The chain couples TRBV29-1 to TRBJ2-6; D gene ambiguous. There are 13 residues in the CDR3. V gave up 5 bases and J gave up 1 base, with 6 bases separating them. Germline loops: CDR1 SQVTM, CDR2 ANQGSEA. This CDR3 reads CSVFESGANVLTF. In DNA, the CDR3 is TGCAGCGTTTTCGAGTCTGGGGCCAACGTCCTGACTTTC.

As concerns this clonotype: The junction shows a germline mismatch at one end, possibly a read error. This rearrangement joins TRBV5-6 to TRBJ2-6, with 7 bases fitting TRBD2. Germline CDR1 and CDR2: SGHDT and YYEEEE. CDR3 length equals 18 residues. In DNA, the CDR3 is TGTGCCAGCGGCTTGGGGGGAGGGACCCCCTCTGGGGCCAACGTCCTGACTTTC. The encoded protein is CASGLGGGTPSGANVLTF.

The chain links TRBV7-6 to TRBJ1-3, with no clear D. V lost 4 bases and J lost 0, with 13 bases in between. The CDR3 has 16 residues. The V gene's germline CDR1 is SGHVS and CDR2 FNYEAQ. DNA of the CDR3: TGTGCCAGCAGCTCCCGGACTGCCAGCTCTGGAAACACCATATATTTT. Its translation: CASSSRTASSGNTIYF.

This chain links TRBV5-5 with TRBJ2-1, with 11 bases fitting TRBD2. CDR1 and CDR2 (germline): SGHKS, YYEKEE (reference sequence). With 4 bases clipped from V and 7 bases from J, the junction kept 4 bases outside the gene matches. The CDR3 loop spans 14 amino acids. CDR3: CASSQTSGNNEQFF. CDR3 coding DNA: TGTGCCAGCAGCCAGACTAGCGGGAATAATGAGCAGTTCTTC.

This clonotype was found many times. The chain couples TRBV12-3 or TRBV12-4 to TRBJ1-1; D remains ambiguous. The V end was cut by 4 bases, the J end by 8 bases, with 11 bases between. CDR3 length: 12 residues. In DNA, the CDR3 is TGTGCCAGCAGTTCTCGCATTTACGAAGCTTTCTTT. Encoded protein: CASSSRIYEAFF.

This clonotype was found a few times. The rearrangement links TRBV12-3 or TRBV12-4 to TRBJ2-2; 9 positions match TRBD1. Unmatched junction bases numbered 4, after V lost 8 bases and J lost 3 bases. The CDR3 length is 14 residues. The CDR3: CASGGDRDTGELFF. In nucleotides, the CDR3 is TGTGCCAGCGGCGGGGACAGGGACACCGGGGAGCTGTTTTTT.

This clonotype was counted at least ten times. The genes are TRBV7-2 and TRBJ2-1, with TRBD1 matching 8 bases. Trimming removed 3 bases from V and 0 bases from J; junction bases left unmatched: 1. The CDR3 sequence is 15 residues long. Looked up from germline, CDR1 is SGHTA and CDR2 is FQGNSA. CDR3 amino acids: CASSLDRASYNEQFF. The CDR3 DNA follows: TGTGCCAGCAGCTTGGACAGGGCCTCCTACAATGAGCAGTTCTTC.

The chain has TRBV11-3 and TRBJ2-7; 7 bases line up with TRBD2. Germline values: CDR1 SGHNT, CDR2 YENEEA. The CDR3 has 14 amino acids. V gave up 1 base and J gave up 7 bases; unmatched junction bases: 7. CDR3 coding DNA: TGTGCCAGCAGCTTAGCGGGGACTATGGGGGAGCAGTACTTC. Protein: CASSLAGTMGEQYF.

This clonotype was seen a few times. The rearrangement links TRBV3-1 to TRBJ1-2; D unclear. The germline V gene has CDR1 LGHDT and CDR2 YNNKEL (reference sequence). This CDR3 spans 15 amino acids. V lost 1 base and J 2 bases, leaving 11 bases between the germline ends. This CDR3 is CASSQGPTVNYGYTF. CDR3 nucleotides: TGTGCCAGCAGCCAAGGACCCACAGTGAACTATGGCTACACCTTC.

The chain joins TRBV6-5 to TRBJ1-5, with 7 bases matching TRBD1. The germline gives CDR1 MNHEY, CDR2 SVGAGI. V gave up 2 bases and J gave up 3 bases; unmatched junction bases: 4. This CDR3 has 15 residues. CDR3 bases: TGTGCCAGCAGTTACGCGGACAGGTCCAATCAGCCCCAGCATTTT. Protein: CASSYADRSNQPQHF.

The table lists this clonotype with a few counts. The J gene is TRBJ2-1, the V gene TRBV5-1; maybe TRBD2 (5 bases). The germline V gene has CDR1 SGHRS and CDR2 YFSETQ. CDR3 size: 15 residues. Trimming removed 5 bases from V and 0 bases from J, with 12 bases in between. The CDR3 DNA reads as TGCGCCAGCAGGGGAACTAGAACCTCCTACAATGAGCAGTTCTTC. Translating it yields CASRGTRTSYNEQFF. Full variable domain (rest looked up from reference TRBV5-1 and TRBJ2-1): KAGVTQTPRYLIKTRGQQVTLSCSPISGHRSVSWYQQTPGQGLQFLFEYFSETQRNKGNFPGRFSGRQFSNSRSEMNVSTLELGDSALYLCASRGTRTSYNEQFFGPGTRLTVL.

Only a few counts were recorded for this clonotype. This chain connects TRBV6-2 or TRBV6-3 to TRBJ1-5; D gene ambiguous. CDR3 length: 13 residues. Germline V gene sequence: CDR1 MNHEY, CDR2 SVGEGT. The V gene lost 10 bases and the J gene lost 1 base, with 11 bases spanning the gap. CDR3 nucleotides: TGTGCCACCTCGCGGGAGAGCAATCAGCCCCAGCATTTT. Amino acids: CATSRESNQPQHF.

This clonotype has a handful of counts. The chain employs TRBV29-1 and TRBJ2-7; D is perhaps TRBD2 (5 bases). The CDR3 is 12 amino acids. Germline CDR1 is SQVTM and CDR2 is ANQGSEA. V was shortened by 6 bases and J by 2 bases, with 11 bases between the two germline ends. As DNA, the CDR3 is TGCAGCGTGGCGGACGGGACCTACGAGCAGTACTTC. Protein sequence: CSVADGTYEQYF.

This clonotype was counted a few times. V and J are TRBV5-1 and TRBJ2-2; 7 bases line up with TRBD1. Trimming at V came to 6 bases and at J to 7 bases, leaving 12 bases not matched to a gene. Germline-derived CDR1 and CDR2 are SGHRS and YFSETQ. This CDR3 has 15 residues. The CDR3 region has the DNA TGCGCCAGCACCCCCGAACAGGGGTTGGGCGGGGAGCTGTTTTTT. Its translation is CASTPEQGLGGELFF.

The CDR3 reads CATSRVKGLAGNTGELFF. The CDR3 nucleotides are TGTGCCACCAGCAGAGTGAAGGGACTAGCGGGAAACACCGGGGAGCTGTTTTTT. J is TRBJ2-2 and V is TRBV15; TRBD2 aligns across 13 bases. The CDR3 has 18 amino acids. Germline trimming cut 1 base from V and 2 bases from J; bases unmatched to any gene: 4. The germline CDR1 and CDR2 sequences are LNHNV and YYDKDF (reference sequence).

The J gene is TRBJ1-1, the V gene TRBV5-1; weak D call: TRBD1 (6 bases). CDR3 length: 12 amino acids. Trimming took 4 bases from V and 6 from J, leaving 10 bases between them. CDR1 is SGHRS and CDR2 is YFSETQ in the germline V gene. The CDR3 sequence: CASSQTGPEAFF. The CDR3 DNA reads as TGCGCCAGCAGCCAGACAGGCCCTGAAGCTTTCTTT.

The rearrangement links TRBV12-3 or TRBV12-4 to TRBJ2-1; perhaps TRBD2 as D (6 bases). The V end lost 6 bases, the J end lost 9 bases, and 12 bases lay between the germline ends. This CDR3 spans 12 amino acids. The CDR3 loop reads CASSTTRGEQFF. CDR3 DNA sequence: TGTGCCAGCAGCACGACTAGAGGTGAGCAGTTCTTC.

This clonotype has a handful of counts. V is TRBV29-1 and J is TRBJ1-5; 8 bases map to TRBD1. The CDR3 sequence is 13 residues long. Germline assignment: CDR1 SQVTM and CDR2 ANQGSEA. V gave up 4 bases and J gave up 1 base; unmatched junction bases: 0. CDR3 region: CSVGQGSNQPQHF. DNA for the CDR3: TGCAGCGTTGGACAGGGGAGCAATCAGCCCCAGCATTTT.

J is TRBJ2-2 and V is TRBV5-1; D ambiguous. V lost 0 bases and J 5 bases, leaving 11 bases between the germline ends. CDR1 SGHRS and CDR2 YFSETQ come from the germline V gene. CDR3 length equals 15 residues. The DNA for the CDR3 is TGCGCCAGCAGCTTGGGGGTCGCCGGTACCGGGGAGCTGTTTTTT. Amino acids: CASSLGVAGTGELFF.

There are a few counts of this clonotype. The chain uses TRBV6-5 and TRBJ2-7; D could derive from TRBD1 or TRBD2 (5 bases each). CDR1 is MNHEY, CDR2 SVGAGI, per germline. The V gene lost 0 bases and the J gene lost 6 bases, with 18 bases spanning the gap. The CDR3 has 16 amino acids. This CDR3 reads CASSYSSLAGPSEQYF. The CDR3 region has the DNA TGTGCCAGCAGTTACTCGTCCCTAGCAGGGCCCTCCGAGCAGTACTTC.